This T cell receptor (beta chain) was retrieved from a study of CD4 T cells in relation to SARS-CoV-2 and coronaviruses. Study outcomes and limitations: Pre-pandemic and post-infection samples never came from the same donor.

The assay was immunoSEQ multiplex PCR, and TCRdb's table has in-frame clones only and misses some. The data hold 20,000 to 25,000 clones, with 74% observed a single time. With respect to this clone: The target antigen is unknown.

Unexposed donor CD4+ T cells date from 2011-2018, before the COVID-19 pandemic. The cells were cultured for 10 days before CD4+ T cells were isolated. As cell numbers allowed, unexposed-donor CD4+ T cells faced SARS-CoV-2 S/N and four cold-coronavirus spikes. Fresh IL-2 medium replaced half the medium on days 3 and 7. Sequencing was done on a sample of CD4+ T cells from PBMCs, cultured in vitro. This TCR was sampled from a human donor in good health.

The CDR3 loop reads CAISDTGTGGSGANVLTF. The CDR3 region has the DNA TGTGCCATCAGTGATACCGGGACAGGGGGCTCTGGGGCCAACGTCCTGACTTTC. The gene calls are TRBV10-3 and TRBJ2-6; TRBD1 matches at 11 bases. The length of the CDR3 is 18 residues. With 3 bases clipped from V and 0 bases from J, the junction kept 4 bases outside the gene matches. CDR1 and CDR2 (germline): ENHRY, SYGVKD.